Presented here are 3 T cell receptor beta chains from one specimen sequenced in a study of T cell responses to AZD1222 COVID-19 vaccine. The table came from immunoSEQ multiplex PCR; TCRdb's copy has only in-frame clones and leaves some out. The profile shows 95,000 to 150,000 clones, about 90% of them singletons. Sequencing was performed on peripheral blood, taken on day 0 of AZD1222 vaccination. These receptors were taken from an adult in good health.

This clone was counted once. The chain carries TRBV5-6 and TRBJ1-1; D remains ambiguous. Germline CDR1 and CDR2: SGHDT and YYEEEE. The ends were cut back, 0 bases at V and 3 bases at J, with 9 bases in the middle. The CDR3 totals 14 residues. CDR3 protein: CASSLDSEDTEAFF. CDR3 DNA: TGTGCCAGCAGCTTGGACAGCGAGGACACTGAAGCTTTCTTT.

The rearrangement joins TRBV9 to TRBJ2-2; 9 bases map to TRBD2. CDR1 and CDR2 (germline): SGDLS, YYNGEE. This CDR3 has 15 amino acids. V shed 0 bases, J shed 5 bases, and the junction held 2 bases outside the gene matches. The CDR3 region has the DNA TGTGCCAGCAGCGTAGAGACTAGCGGTACCGGGGAGCTGTTTTTT. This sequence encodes CASSVETSGTGELFF.

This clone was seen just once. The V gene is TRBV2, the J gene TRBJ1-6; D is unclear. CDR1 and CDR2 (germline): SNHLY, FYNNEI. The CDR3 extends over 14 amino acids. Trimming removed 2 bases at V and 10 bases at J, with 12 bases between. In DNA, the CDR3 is TGTGCCAGCAGTGAATTTGGAGTAGGGTCACCCCTCCACTTT. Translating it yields CASSEFGVGSPLHF.